This is a list of T cell receptor beta chains from one sample in a study of blood T cell repertoires in COVID-19. TCRdb keeps only in-frame clones here, not all; method: immunoSEQ multiplex PCR. The sample lists 100,000 or so clones; 90% to 95% were seen once. The material sequenced was peripheral blood. The source of these receptors is a man in his fifties or sixties with acute or convalescent COVID-19. Each CDR3 is given with its conserved first and last residue. The order of the fields is clone size, J gene, D gene, V gene, CDR3 DNA, CDR3 protein. A D gene is named only where the DNA matches it firmly. Part of the rows lack a size; the others show once, few, many or a class for expanded clones.

few TRBJ2-3 NA TRBV5-4 TGTGCCAGCAGCTTAAGGACAGCAGGCACAGATACGCAGTATTTT CASSLRTAGTDTQYF
few TRBJ1-2 NA TRBV5-1 TGCGCCAGCAGCTTGTCAGGTTCTGGTAACTATGGCTACACCTTC CASSLSGSGNYGYTF
NA TRBJ1-6 NA TRBV4-2 TGTGCCAGCAGCCAAGATGAAAATCGGAGCCTCCACTTT CASSQDENRSLHF
NA TRBJ1-1 NA TRBV5-1 TGCGCCAGCAGCTTGCCTTACAGGAACACTGAAGCTTTCTTT CASSLPYRNTEAFF
NA TRBJ1-1 NA TRBV19 TGTGCCAGTTTCAGGGCTGAAGCTTTCTTT CASFRAEAFF
NA TRBJ1-5 NA TRBV18 TGTGCCAGCTCACCACAAGAATGGGGCCAGCCCCAGCATTTT CASSPQEWGQPQHF
NA TRBJ1-5 NA TRBV6-2/TRBV6-3 TGTGCCAGCAGTTTACAGGGTATTCAGCCCCAGCATTTT CASSLQGIQPQHF
few TRBJ1-5 TRBD1 TRBV6-5 TGTGCCAGCAGTTCCGGGACAGGGGTTCTTACCCAGCATTTT CASSSGTGVLTQHF
NA TRBJ1-2 NA TRBV18 TGTGCCAGCTCCAGCCCGGGACAAGGCTACACCTTC CASSSPGQGYTF
NA TRBJ1-5 TRBD1 TRBV7-2 TGTGCCAGCAGCGGACATCCGCAGGGGGCCCAGCATTTT CASSGHPQGAQHF
NA TRBJ2-3 TRBD2 TRBV19 TGTGCCAGTACCTTGCGGGGGGCTGGAGATACGCAGTATTTT CASTLRGAGDTQYF
NA TRBJ2-6 NA TRBV19 TGTGCCAGTACTTCCGGGACTCCCAGCTCTGGGGCCAACGTCCTGACTTTC CASTSGTPSSGANVLTF
NA TRBJ2-3 TRBD2 TRBV5-1 TGCGCCAGCAGCTTGTCGGGACTAGCAGCAGATACGCAGTATTTT CASSLSGLAADTQYF
NA TRBJ1-6 TRBD1 TRBV2 TGTGCCAGCAGTGCCCGACAGGGACGGCATTCACCCCTCCACTTT CASSARQGRHSPLHF
few TRBJ1-1 NA TRBV4-1 TGCGCCAGCAGCCACCCCAACCCAGGGACACCATCTGAAGCTTTCTTT CASSHPNPGTPSEAFF
NA TRBJ1-5 NA TRBV30 TGTGCCTGGAGTTTGAGGGGAGGGGTTATGAGCAATCAGCCCCAGCATTTT CAWSLRGGVMSNQPQHF
NA TRBJ2-7 NA TRBV5-5 TGTGCCAGCAGCTTAGAGCAGCCGGGGACCTACGAGCAGTACTTC CASSLEQPGTYEQYF
NA TRBJ2-7 NA TRBV4-3 TGCGCCAGCAGCCAAGATACGCAGGGGAACTACGAGCAGTACTTC CASSQDTQGNYEQYF
NA TRBJ2-2 TRBD2 TRBV27 TGTGCCAGCAGTTTAGGGGGCGGGGGGAACGGGGAGCTGTTTTTT CASSLGGGGNGELFF
few TRBJ2-7 NA TRBV4-3 TGCGCCAGCAGCCAAGCCCAGGGGGGAGAGCAGTACTTC CASSQAQGGEQYF
NA TRBJ2-7 NA TRBV4-1 TGCGCCAGCAGCCCCCGGGATGCCTACGAGCAGTACTTC CASSPRDAYEQYF
NA TRBJ1-1 NA TRBV2 TGTGCCAGCCCTTCACGTCGGGACACTGAAGCTTTCTTT CASPSRRDTEAFF
NA TRBJ1-6 TRBD1 TRBV28 TGTGCCAGCAGTTCCCCGGGACAGAATTCACCCCTCCACTTT CASSSPGQNSPLHF
NA TRBJ2-2 NA TRBV9 TGTGCCAGCAGCGTAAGAGACAGGTCCACCGGGGAGCTGTTTTTT CASSVRDRSTGELFF
NA TRBJ2-6 TRBD1 TRBV7-9 TGTGCCAGCAGCCTGGGGACAGGGGTATCTGGGGCCAACGTCCTGACTTTC CASSLGTGVSGANVLTF
NA TRBJ2-6 NA TRBV7-9 TGTGCCAGCAGCTTAATAAAAACTGGGGCCAACGTCCTGACTTTC CASSLIKTGANVLTF
NA TRBJ2-3 NA TRBV4-1 TGCGCCAGCAGCCAACCCGACAGGAGCACAGATACGCAGTATTTT CASSQPDRSTDTQYF
few TRBJ1-4 TRBD1 TRBV7-2 TGTGCCAGCAGCTTCCGACAGGGTTATGAAAAACTGTTTTTT CASSFRQGYEKLFF
NA TRBJ1-5 TRBD1 TRBV19 TGTGCCAGTAGTATAGGGACAGGGTGGAGCAATCAGCCCCAGCATTTT CASSIGTGWSNQPQHF
once TRBJ1-5 TRBD1 TRBV6-1 TGTGCCAGCAGTGAAAAGCCCAGGGGGGTTGTTATCAATCAGCCCCAGCATTTT CASSEKPRGVVINQPQHF
NA TRBJ2-2 NA TRBV2 TGTGCCACAGGTTTTTTGGGGCAAGCCGGGGAGCTGTTTTTT CATGFLGQAGELFF
NA TRBJ1-5 TRBD1 TRBV5-4 TGTGCCAGCAGCAGCGACAGGGGTCAGCCCCAGCATTTT CASSSDRGQPQHF
NA TRBJ2-7 TRBD2 TRBV11-1 TGTGCCAGCAGCTTTGGTCGGGGGGACGAGCAGTACTTC CASSFGRGDEQYF
NA TRBJ1-6 NA TRBV7-9 TGTGCCAGCAGCTTAGCGGAGGGGCCCTCACCCCTCCACTTT CASSLAEGPSPLHF
few TRBJ1-1 NA TRBV25-1 TGTGCCAGCATACCCCCGGGACAAATGAACACTGAAGCTTTCTTT CASIPPGQMNTEAFF
NA TRBJ2-3 TRBD1 TRBV27 TGTGCCAGCAGTTTCCCCGGGACAGGGGTTAGAGGCACAGATACGCAGTATTTT CASSFPGTGVRGTDTQYF
NA TRBJ1-1 NA TRBV6-2/TRBV6-3 TGTGCCAGCAGTCACCGGGGGTCAGGGAACACTGAAGCTTTCTTT CASSHRGSGNTEAFF
NA TRBJ2-1 TRBD2 TRBV19 TGTGCCAGTACCCTTATACGCCTAGCGGCCAATGAGCAGTTCTTC CASTLIRLAANEQFF
NA TRBJ2-1 NA TRBV5-1 TGCGCCAGCAGCCGTCTTACTCTCCAAGACATGGGCTACAATGAGCAGTTCTTC CASSRLTLQDMGYNEQFF
NA TRBJ1-1 NA TRBV9 TGTGCCAGCAGCCACTCGAGAGGGGGGAACACTGAAGCTTTCTTT CASSHSRGGNTEAFF
NA TRBJ2-1 NA TRBV2 TGTGCCAGCGGGGAGGAGGTCAATGAGCAGTTCTTC CASGEEVNEQFF
NA TRBJ2-1 TRBD1 TRBV7-9 TGTGCCAGCAGCCTAGGACAGGCGGTCAACAATGAGCAGTTCTTC CASSLGQAVNNEQFF
NA TRBJ1-5 TRBD1 TRBV19 TGTGCCAGTAGTATAGCAGGGGGCCAGCCCCAGCATTTT CASSIAGGQPQHF
NA TRBJ1-1 TRBD1 TRBV6-2/TRBV6-3 TGTGCCAGCAGTTCCATGACAGGGGTCCTCATGGCTTTCTTT CASSSMTGVLMAFF
NA TRBJ1-1 NA TRBV2 TGTGCCAGCAGTGGTGTCAGGGGGAACACTGAAGCTTTCTTT CASSGVRGNTEAFF
NA TRBJ1-6 TRBD1 TRBV28 TGTGCCAGCAGGGGACAGGATAATTCACCCCTCCACTTT CASRGQDNSPLHF
NA TRBJ2-5 TRBD1 TRBV27 TGTGCCAGCAGCGTCCGGGACAGGGAAGGAGAGACCCAGTACTTC CASSVRDREGETQYF